The text below deals with one T cell receptor beta chain. The antigen it binds to is not known. Base qualities are missing; no much larger clone stands one base away. This specimen belongs to a study of response to subunit inactivated influenza vaccine listed by TCRdb under 2018. Context from the whole study: To follow how T cells responded to a trivalent subunit inactivated influenza vaccine, the researchers relied on deep quantitative profiling of the T cell receptor repertoire. Findings and caveats that apply to the study as a whole: The authors suggested that each seasonal influenza vaccination may recruit only a limited number of new T cells.

For this chain, trimming is 7 bases at the V end and 4 bases at the J end, and the number of junction bases without a gene match is 6. The CDR3 numbers 13 residues from cysteine through phenylalanine. The retained sequence is limited to the CDR3, 39 bases, with the frame set at the first base. From a lookup of the germline V gene, CDR1 and CDR2 are ENHRY and SYGVKD. Libraries were made using RT-PCR. Instrument on record: Illumina HiSeq 2500. The raw public data were reprocessed by TCRdb itself: fastp quality trimming at Q25, MiXCR clonotype calling, in-frame beta chains only. CDR3 protein duplicates are merged, each entry listing the most common genes and DNA. The sample table holds some 520,000 distinct CDR3 sequences, of which approximately 15% were seen once. 3% of the sample is taken by the ten largest.

The receptor comes from a man between 50 and 75 years old who received an inactivated influenza vaccine. Donor details come from another sample of the same person, matched by shared clones. The source material was CD4+ T cells sorted from PBMCs, sampled roughly 24 months after vaccination. Here the chain combines TRBV10-3 and TRBJ1-1; the junction holds 7 bases that match TRBD1. Read as DNA, the sequence is TGTGCCATCACTGACAGGGTGGGCACTGAAGCTTTCTTT. Its coded protein is CAITDRVGTEAFF.